Below, one TCR beta chain is given with its context. Here immunoSEQ multiplex PCR was the method, and the copy in TCRdb shows in-frame clones only, minus some. The sample records about 480,000 clones, around nine tenths being singletons. The entry originates in a study of Ad26.COV2.S vaccination and SARS-CoV-2 variants. Treatment in this sample: roughly 18 received Ad26.COV2.S at low or high dose, single or two shots; five or six received placebo; per-sample allocation not given. Collection of samples fell on day 63 after the first vaccine or placebo injection. An adult of 18-55 years in Boston served as donor. This TCR was sampled from a person between 18 and 60 years old who received the Ad26.COV2.S COVID-19 vaccine or a placebo. The input for sequencing was peripheral blood, taken in a trial of Ad26.COV2.S vaccine versus placebo.

In DNA, the CDR3 is TGTGCCAGCAGTAAGCTGCAGGGTACCGGGAACACTGAAGCTTTCTTT. It encodes CASSKLQGTGNTEAFF. The chain uses TRBV28 and TRBJ1-1; D may be TRBD1 (5 bases). Germline V gives CDR1 MDHEN, CDR2 SYDVKM. The CDR3 spans 16 residues. Trimming took off 5 bases at V and 1 base at J, with 17 bases between the two ends.